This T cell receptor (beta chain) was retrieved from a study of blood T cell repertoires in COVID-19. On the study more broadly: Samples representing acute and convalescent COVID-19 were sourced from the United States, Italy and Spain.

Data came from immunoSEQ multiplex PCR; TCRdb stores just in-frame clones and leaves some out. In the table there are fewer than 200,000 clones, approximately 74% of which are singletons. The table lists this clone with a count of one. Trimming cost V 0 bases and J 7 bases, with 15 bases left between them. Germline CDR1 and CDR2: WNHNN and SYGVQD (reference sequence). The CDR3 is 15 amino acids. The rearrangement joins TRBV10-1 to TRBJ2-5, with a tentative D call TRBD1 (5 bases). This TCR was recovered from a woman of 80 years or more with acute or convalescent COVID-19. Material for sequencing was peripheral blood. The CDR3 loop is CASSESRAQGGTQYF. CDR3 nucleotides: TGCGCCAGCAGTGAGTCAAGGGCGCAGGGCGGGACCCAGTACTTC.